This TCR beta chain was documented in a study of shared clonotypes between healthy human individuals. Libraries were prepared by immunoSEQ multiplex PCR; TCRdb keeps only in-frame clonotypes and omits some of them. There are approximately 720,000 clones in the sample; about three quarters occur only once, and less than 2% lies in the top ten. CDR3 length: 11 residues. The V and J ends lost 3 bases and 8 bases respectively, with 5 bases between them. The germline V gene has CDR1 MDHEN and CDR2 SYDVKM. Sequencing was carried out using memory CD4+ T cells sorted from blood. Documented subset: CD45RA-negative fraction. The chain has TRBV28 and TRBJ1-3, with D uncertain. The source is a woman in her 30s in good health. CDR3 amino acids: CASSFTDTIYF. Written as DNA, the CDR3 is TGTGCCAGCAGTTTTACAGACACCATATATTTT.